The 14 T cell receptor beta chains reported below all come from one sample, sequenced in a study of Ad26.COV2.S vaccination and SARS-CoV-2 variants. TCRdb's copy holds only in-frame clones and misses some; the assay was immunoSEQ multiplex PCR. The table has roughly 380,000 clones, more than 75% seen once. The treatment was: roughly 18 received Ad26.COV2.S at low or high dose, single or two shots; 5 received placebo; per-sample allocation not given. Samples came from day 63 after the first vaccine or placebo injection. The input for sequencing was peripheral blood, taken in a trial of Ad26.COV2.S vaccine versus placebo. These receptors all come from a person between 18 and 60 years old who received the Ad26.COV2.S COVID-19 vaccine or a placebo.

The V call is TRBV4-1, the J call TRBJ2-2; D might be TRBD2 (6 bases). V was shortened by 4 bases and J by 4 bases, with 19 bases between the two germline ends. The CDR3 runs 17 residues. Germline assignment: CDR1 MGHRA and CDR2 YSYEKL. CDR3 loop: CASSPGAQGGFTGELFF. Written as DNA, the CDR3 is TGCGCCAGCAGCCCGGGCGCGCAGGGAGGATTCACCGGGGAGCTGTTTTTT.

The rearrangement joins TRBV10-3 to TRBJ2-1, with D possibly matching TRBD1 (5 bases). CDR1 is ENHRY, CDR2 SYGVKD, per germline. The CDR3 extends over 17 amino acids. Trimming cost V 3 bases and J 3 bases, with 18 bases left between them. CDR3 amino acids: CAISDKGRETHYNEQFF. The CDR3 DNA is TGTGCCATCAGTGATAAAGGCAGGGAAACCCACTACAATGAGCAGTTCTTC.

J is TRBJ1-4 and V is TRBV7-8; 11 bases agree with TRBD1. The CDR3 is 20 residues long. Losses at the gene ends were 0 bases for V and 3 bases for J; bases not matched to a gene: 12. Germline V gene data show CDR1 as SGHVS and CDR2 as FQNEAQ. The CDR3 nucleotides are TGTGCCAGCAGCTTAGCAGTCGGAGGACAGGGGGCCCCATCTAATGAAAAACTGTTTTTT. It codes for CASSLAVGGQGAPSNEKLFF.

The chain couples TRBV5-5 to TRBJ1-5, with 10 nucleotides matching TRBD1. The V and J ends lost 0 bases and 1 base, in that order; junction bases with no gene match: 7. This CDR3 is 18 amino acids long. CDR1 and CDR2 (germline): SGHKS, YYEKEE (reference sequence). The DNA of the CDR3 is TGTGCCAGCAGCTTGGTACTAGGACAGGGGGGAAGCAATCAGCCCCAGCATTTT. Protein product: CASSLVLGQGGSNQPQHF.

The CDR3 here is CASSPKGDSGNTIYF. The CDR3 DNA is TGTGCCAGCAGCCCGAAGGGGGACTCTGGAAACACCATATATTTT. The rearrangement links TRBV5-5 to TRBJ1-3, with D possibly matching TRBD1 (6 bases). The CDR3 loop spans 15 amino acids. Trimming pared 4 bases from V and 0 bases from J, leaving 11 bases between. The V gene's germline CDR1 is SGHKS and CDR2 YYEKEE (reference sequence).

The rearrangement joins TRBV19 to TRBJ1-1; TRBD1 might be the D (5 bases). Trimming cost V 5 bases and J 6 bases, with 13 bases left between them. Germline V gene sequence: CDR1 LNHDA, CDR2 SQIVND (reference sequence). The CDR3 is made up of 13 amino acids. Here the CDR3 reads CASSPGGAAEAFF. The CDR3 DNA follows: TGTGCCAGTAGTCCGGGGGGAGCTGCTGAAGCTTTCTTT.

The chain is built from TRBV7-8 and TRBJ1-6; D not resolved. Trimming took off 1 base at V and 5 bases at J, with 6 bases between the two ends. The CDR3 length is 14 residues. Germline V gives CDR1 SGHVS, CDR2 FQNEAQ. For the CDR3, the DNA is TGTGCCAGCAGCTTAGATATGAATAATTCACCCCTCCACTTT. Amino acid sequence: CASSLDMNNSPLHF.

This rearrangement joins TRBV6-2 or TRBV6-3 to TRBJ2-7; 9 bases are shared with TRBD2. CDR3 length: 14 residues. The V gene end was trimmed by 6 bases and the J gene end by 2 bases; junction bases not matched to a gene: 5. Germline V gene data show CDR1 as MNHEY and CDR2 as SVGEGT. CDR3: CASSHSGGTYEQYF. CDR3 in DNA: TGTGCCAGCAGCCATAGCGGGGGAACCTACGAGCAGTACTTC.

V is TRBV4-3 and J is TRBJ2-7; TRBD1 aligns across 7 bases. V gave up 1 base and J gave up 2 bases; unmatched junction bases: 5. The germline V gene has CDR1 LGHNA and CDR2 YSLEER. CDR3 length: 15 amino acids. In nucleotides, the CDR3 is TGCGCCAGCAGCCAAGGAGTAACAGGGGCCTACGAGCAGTACTTC. This sequence encodes CASSQGVTGAYEQYF.

This clone was recorded once. Different DNA sequences within this sample yield the same CDR3. The J gene is TRBJ2-5, the V gene TRBV5-1, with D possibly TRBD1 on 6 matching bases. This CDR3 has 13 amino acids. Trimming took off 2 bases at V and 1 base at J, with 6 bases between the two ends. Germline CDR1 reads SGHRS; CDR2 reads YFSETQ. CDR3 amino acids: CASSLGGQETQYF. CDR3 nucleotide sequence: TGCGCCAGCAGCTTAGGGGGCCAAGAGACCCAGTACTTC.

This chain links TRBV5-1 with TRBJ2-5, with TRBD1 matching over 7 bases. CDR3 length: 15 amino acids. Germline V lookup: CDR1 SGHRS, CDR2 YFSETQ. Trimming removed 4 bases from V and 5 bases from J; junction bases left unmatched: 11. The CDR3 coding sequence is TGCGCCAGCAGCCATACCGGGACAGTAGGGGAGACCCAGTACTTC. Its translation is CASSHTGTVGETQYF.

The chain links TRBV25-1 to TRBJ1-2, with TRBD1 matching over 7 bases. The trim removed 7 bases at V and 8 bases at J, leaving 4 bases unmatched. The CDR3 totals 11 residues. The germline V gene has CDR1 MGHDK and CDR2 SYGVNS. DNA of the CDR3: TGTGCCAGCAAAGGGGGCGCCGGCTACACCTTC. The encoded protein is CASKGGAGYTF.

This clone was found a few times. The chain joins TRBV19 to TRBJ1-6; no definite D call. Germline assignment: CDR1 LNHDA and CDR2 SQIVND (reference sequence). Trimming left V 2 bases short and J 18 bases short, with 17 bases between. The CDR3 is made up of 13 amino acids. In DNA, the CDR3 is TGTGCCAGTAGTATATCCTCTTGGCAGGCTCACCACTTT. Its protein is CASSISSWQAHHF.

The rearrangement links TRBV6-2 or TRBV6-3 to TRBJ1-1; 7 positions match TRBD1. The germline V gene has CDR1 MNHEY and CDR2 SVGEGT. The length of the CDR3 is 14 residues. The J segment lost 5 bases and the V segment lost 4 bases, leaving 7 bases of the junction unmatched. CDR3 amino acids: CASSSGGGRTEAFF. Here the CDR3 DNA reads TGTGCCAGCAGTTCAGGAGGGGGCAGGACTGAAGCTTTCTTT.